This T cell receptor beta chain stems from a study of blood T cell repertoires in COVID-19. Overall study: Samples came from the United States, Italy and Spain, spanning acute and convalescent COVID-19. In each case, the material was cDNA or gDNA derived from T cells, B-cell-depleted T cells, or PBMCs.

The length of the CDR3 is 13 residues. Germline values: CDR1 LNHDA, CDR2 SQIVND (reference sequence). Trimming removed 5 bases from V and 5 bases from J, with 10 bases in between. The table came from immunoSEQ multiplex PCR; TCRdb's copy has only in-frame clones and leaves some out. This table has more than 250,000 clones, 70% to 90% appearing once. Sequenced input: peripheral blood. The sequence was obtained from a man between 18 and 35 years old with active or convalescent COVID-19. The V gene is TRBV19, the J gene TRBJ1-5, with D possibly being TRBD1 (5 bases). The DNA for the CDR3 is TGTGCCAGTAGTCCGGGGACTCATCAGCCCCAGCATTTT. Protein: CASSPGTHQPQHF. Combining the CDR3 with reference TRBV19 and TRBJ1-5 gives the whole variable domain DGGITQSPKYLFRKEGQNVTLSCEQNLNHDAMYWYRQDPGQGLRLIYYSQIVNDFQKGDIAEGYSVSREKKESFPLTVTSAQKNPTAFYLCASSPGTHQPQHFGDGTRLSIL.